Below are 14 T cell receptor beta chains sequenced from a single sample in a study of blood T cell repertoires in COVID-19. Clones were read by immunoSEQ multiplex PCR, and TCRdb kept only the in-frame ones, dropping some. This table holds roughly 250,000 clones, about four fifths found once. Sequencing input: peripheral blood. These receptors were obtained from a woman aged 80 or over with acute or convalescent COVID-19.

The J gene is TRBJ2-3, the V gene TRBV5-8; TRBD2 might be the D (5 bases). V was pared by 2 bases and J by 6 bases, with 16 bases between. The CDR3 sequence is 15 residues long. The germline CDR1 and CDR2 sequences are SGHTS and YDEGEE. The CDR3 is CASSFGLPSVDTQYF. In DNA form, the CDR3 reads TGTGCCAGCAGCTTCGGACTCCCCTCGGTGGATACGCAGTATTTT.

This clone showed up just a few times. This CDR3 is CASSQTVNYGYTF. The CDR3 coding sequence is TGTGCCAGCAGCCAAACGGTAAACTATGGCTACACCTTC. The chain couples TRBV3-1 (or the pseudogene TRBV3-2) to TRBJ1-2, with no clear D. This CDR3 has 13 residues. From germline, CDR1 is LGHDT and CDR2 YNNKEL (reference sequence). The V end was cut by 2 bases, the J end by 2 bases, with 6 bases between.

This clone appeared a few times. The chain links TRBV10-3 to TRBJ2-3, with D perhaps matching TRBD2 (6 bases). From germline, CDR1 is ENHRY and CDR2 SYGVKD. CDR3 length: 14 amino acids. Trimming took 8 bases from V and 0 from J, leaving 12 bases between them. The CDR3 DNA reads TGTGCCATCGAGGCGGGATCTAGCACAGATACGCAGTATTTT. It encodes CAIEAGSSTDTQYF.

The J gene is TRBJ1-2, the V gene TRBV7-9, with TRBD1 as a possible D gene (5 bases). Trimming shortened V by 1 base and J by 4 bases, and 10 bases separated the two germline ends. The V gene's germline CDR1 is SEHNR and CDR2 FQNEAQ (reference sequence). The CDR3 extends over 14 amino acids. CDR3: CASSLGGATYGYTF. In DNA form, the CDR3 reads TGTGCCAGCAGCTTAGGGGGCGCGACCTATGGCTACACCTTC.

The rearrangement joins TRBV11-1 to TRBJ2-5, with D unclear. V lost 0 bases to trimming and J lost 0 bases, with 11 bases between them. CDR1 and CDR2 (germline): SGHAT, FQDESV (reference sequence). CDR3 size: 16 residues. For the CDR3, the DNA is TGTGCCAGCAGCTTAGCAGTACAACAGCACCAAGAGACCCAGTACTTC. This translates into CASSLAVQQHQETQYF.

The chain is built from TRBV24-1 and TRBJ2-5, with 7 bases aligning to TRBD1. Per germline, CDR1 KGHDR and CDR2 SFDVKD. The CDR3 totals 16 residues. The J segment lost 0 bases and the V segment lost 2 bases, leaving 5 bases of the junction unmatched. In DNA, the CDR3 is TGTGCCACCAGTGATTCCGGGACAGCGCACCAAGAGACCCAGTACTTC. It yields the protein CATSDSGTAHQETQYF.

This clone was recorded only once. The chain couples TRBV9 to TRBJ2-2; 9 nucleotides agree with TRBD1. The V segment lost 4 bases and the J segment 6 bases; nucleotides outside the gene matches: 13. This CDR3 region has 17 residues. The V gene's germline CDR1 is SGDLS and CDR2 YYNGEE. CDR3 coding DNA: TGTGCCAGCAGCCCACACGGAGGGACAGGGTATCCCGGGGAGCTGTTTTTT. Translating gives CASSPHGGTGYPGELFF.

This rearrangement joins TRBV5-1 to TRBJ2-2; D is perhaps TRBD1 (6 bases). Germline CDR1 SGHRS, CDR2 YFSETQ. CDR3 length: 16 residues. V lost 4 bases, J lost 0 bases, and 13 bases lay in between. The CDR3 DNA reads TGCGCCAGCAGCCCCCTACAGGGTTCGAACACCGGGGAGCTGTTTTTT. As protein: CASSPLQGSNTGELFF.

J is TRBJ2-5 and V is TRBV10-1; TRBD2 matches at 11 bases. V was clipped by 0 bases and J by 5 bases; unmatched bases: 8. There are 17 residues in the CDR3. Germline-derived CDR1 and CDR2 are WNHNN and SYGVQD (reference sequence). CDR3 nucleotides: TGCGCCAGCAGTGAGTCGAGATTGACTAGCGGGGCGGAGACCCAGTACTTC. Its translation is CASSESRLTSGAETQYF.

The chain employs TRBV6-2 or TRBV6-3 and TRBJ2-3, with 10 bases fitting TRBD2. Per the germline V gene, CDR1 is MNHEY and CDR2 is SVGEGT. Trimming removed 2 bases from V and 2 bases from J; junction bases left unmatched: 7. The CDR3 has 17 amino acids. This chain's CDR3 is CASSYVSGGAYTDTQYF. The CDR3 nucleotides are TGTGCCAGCAGTTACGTCAGCGGGGGGGCCTACACAGATACGCAGTATTTT.

The sample holds a few counts of this clone. The CDR3 DNA is TGTGCCAGCAGTTACTCTGAGCGGGGATCCTACGAGCAGTACTTC. Translated: CASSYSERGSYEQYF. The rearrangement links TRBV6-5 to TRBJ2-7, with 7 bases lining up with TRBD2. Germline CDR1 is MNHEY and CDR2 is SVGAGI. The CDR3 totals 15 residues. Trimming cost V 0 bases and J 1 base; bases outside gene matches: 3.

CDR3 coding DNA: TGTGCCAGCAGTTTATATGGGACAGTGAACCAAGAGACCCAGTACTTC. Amino acids: CASSLYGTVNQETQYF. The rearrangement joins TRBV28 to TRBJ2-5; 7 bases match TRBD1. CDR3 size: 16 residues. Trimming removed 1 base from V and 0 bases from J; junction bases left unmatched: 5. Germline CDR1 MDHEN, CDR2 SYDVKM.

The count of this clone is one. The gene calls are TRBV3-1 (or the pseudogene TRBV3-2) and TRBJ1-6; D unresolved. Germline V gene lookup returns CDR1 LGHDT and CDR2 YNNKEL (reference sequence). This CDR3 region has 13 residues. V was cut by 4 bases and J by 6 bases, with 7 bases left in between. This CDR3 is CASSLRSNSPLHF. CDR3 nucleotides: TGTGCCAGCAGCCTAAGGAGTAATTCACCCCTCCACTTT.

V usage is TRBV2 and J usage is TRBJ1-6, with a weak D call TRBD1 (6 bases). Germline loops: CDR1 SNHLY, CDR2 FYNNEI. Trimming shortened V by 8 bases and J by 8 bases, and 16 bases separated the two germline ends. The CDR3 has 14 residues. The CDR3 region has the DNA TGTGCCAGCGAACGAGGGGGACCGGATTCACCCCTCCACTTT. Translated, it gives CASERGGPDSPLHF.